The 5 T cell receptor beta chains listed next were all sequenced from one sample in a study of T cell repertoires in cytomegalovirus infection. A single record per CDR3 protein comes from TCRdb applying MiXCR to the reads. The table includes fewer than 130,000 distinct CDR3 sequences, roughly two fifths detected once. These receptors are not linked to any known antigen. The sample here was CD8+ T cells from cultured PBMCs, taken from culture after CMV antigen stimulation. These receptors were collected from a human donor in good health (CMV status not recorded). Some clones in this sample may be carry-over from other donors' samples.

This clonotype showed up just a few times. The V gene is TRBV27, the J gene TRBJ2-3; D perhaps matches TRBD2 (5 bases). The CDR3 spans 15 residues. The ends were cut back, 5 bases at V and 0 bases at J, with 12 bases in the middle. Germline V gene data show CDR1 as MNHEY and CDR2 as SMNVEV (reference sequence). CDR3 residues: CASSAGFPSTDTQYF. DNA for the CDR3: TGTGCCAGCAGTGCGGGTTTTCCAAGCACAGATACGCAGTATTTT.

V usage is TRBV12-3 or TRBV12-4 and J usage is TRBJ2-3; TRBD2 aligns across 14 bases. Trimming took 5 bases from V and 5 from J; bases not matched to a gene: 6. This CDR3 comprises 16 residues. The CDR3 DNA follows: TGTGCCAGCAGTCCCCTGGGACTAGCGGGGGAAGATACGCAGTATTTT. This codes for CASSPLGLAGEDTQYF.

The chain carries TRBV5-1 and TRBJ2-3; weak D call: TRBD1 (6 bases). The germline gives CDR1 SGHRS, CDR2 YFSETQ. This CDR3 spans 15 amino acids. V was pared by 1 base and J by 4 bases, with 13 bases between. CDR3 DNA: TGCGCCAGCAGCTTGACAGGGTCAGCCCCAGATACGCAGTATTTT. This sequence encodes CASSLTGSAPDTQYF. The full variable domain, its missing parts supplied by reference TRBV5-1 and TRBJ2-3, is KAGVTQTPRYLIKTRGQQVTLSCSPISGHRSVSWYQQTPGQGLQFLFEYFSETQRNKGNFPGRFSGRQFSNSRSEMNVSTLELGDSALYLCASSLTGSAPDTQYFGPGTRLTVL.

This clonotype was detected only a few times. The gene calls are TRBV28 and TRBJ2-2; D possibly corresponds to TRBD1 (5 bases). The CDR3 is made up of 14 amino acids. V was clipped by 6 bases and J by 5 bases, with 13 bases between them. Germline V gene data show CDR1 as MDHEN and CDR2 as SYDVKM. The CDR3 DNA reads TGTGCCAGCAGGGATCAGGGAAGAACCGGGGAGCTGTTTTTT. It codes for CASRDQGRTGELFF.

This chain uses TRBV12-3 or TRBV12-4 with TRBJ1-5; D uncertain. The CDR3 length is 13 residues. The V and J ends lost 6 bases and 4 bases respectively, with 10 bases between them. CDR3 region: CASRATGNQPQHF. The CDR3 region has the DNA TGTGCCAGCAGAGCGACGGGGAATCAGCCCCAGCATTTT.